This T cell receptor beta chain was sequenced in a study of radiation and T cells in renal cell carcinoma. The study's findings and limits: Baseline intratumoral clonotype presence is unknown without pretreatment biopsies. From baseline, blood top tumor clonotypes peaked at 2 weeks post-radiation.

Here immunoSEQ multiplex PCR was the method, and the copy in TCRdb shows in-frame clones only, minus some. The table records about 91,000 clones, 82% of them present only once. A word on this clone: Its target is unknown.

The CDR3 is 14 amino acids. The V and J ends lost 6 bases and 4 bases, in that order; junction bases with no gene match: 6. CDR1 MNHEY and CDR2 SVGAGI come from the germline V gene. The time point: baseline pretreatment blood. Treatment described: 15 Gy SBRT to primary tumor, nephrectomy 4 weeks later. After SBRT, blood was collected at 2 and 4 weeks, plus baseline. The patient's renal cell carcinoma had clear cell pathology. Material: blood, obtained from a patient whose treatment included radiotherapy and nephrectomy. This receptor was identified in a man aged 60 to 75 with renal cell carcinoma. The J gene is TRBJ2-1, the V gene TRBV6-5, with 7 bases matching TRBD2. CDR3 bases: TGTGCCAGCAGCTGGGCGGGGGAATACAATGAGCAGTTCTTC. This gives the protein CASSWAGEYNEQFF.